This T cell receptor (beta chain) stems from a study of T cell responses to AZD1222 COVID-19 vaccine. Study outcomes and limitations: Just six people given AZD1222 tested seropositive at baseline. Elevations in Spike-specific TCR breadth and depth followed administration of two AZD1222 doses. Samples come after the peak T cell response, not at day 14.

The CDR3 runs to 15 residues. The germline CDR1 and CDR2 sequences are ENHRY and SYGVKD. Deletions cut 0 bases from V and 6 bases from J, with 12 bases between. About this clone: Its cognate antigen is unknown.

The protocol was immunoSEQ multiplex PCR, while the TCRdb copy is restricted to in-frame clones and leaves out a portion. This table holds about 140,000 clones, 70% to 90% found once. The chain is built from TRBV10-3 and TRBJ1-5; D is possibly TRBD1 (5 bases). The TCR sequence derives from an adult in good health. Sequencing used peripheral blood, obtained on day 0 of AZD1222 vaccination. The CDR3 protein is CAISESTGGAQPQHF. For the CDR3, the DNA is TGTGCCATCAGTGAGTCCACAGGTGGAGCTCAGCCCCAGCATTTT.